These T cell receptor beta chains were read from a single sample in a study of cytomegalovirus exposure and HLA in healthy donors. Profiled with immunoSEQ multiplex PCR; TCRdb holds only in-frame clones, not every one. The sample gives some 150,000 clones, over 80% of which show up once; less than 5.5% is in the top ten. The sequenced material came from PBMCs. Every receptor here comes from a man younger than 35 in good health and CMV-seropositive. Both conserved end residues are part of each CDR3. A D gene is named only where the DNA matches it firmly. Size is stated for part of the rows, as once, few or many counts, or as a class when the clone is expanded.

j_call v_call clone_size d_call cdr3_aa cdr3_nt
TRBJ2-1 TRBV25-1 NA TRBD2 CASRSTSGSQNEQFF TGTGCCAGCAGATCGACTAGCGGGAGCCAAAATGAGCAGTTCTTC
TRBJ2-7 TRBV4-1 NA TRBD2 CASSQESGGSFTYEQYF TGCGCCAGCAGCCAAGAATCGGGAGGGTCCTTTACCTACGAGCAGTACTTC
TRBJ2-5 TRBV5-1 NA TRBD2 CASSLGAGAYQETQYF TGCGCCAGCAGCTTGGGAGCGGGGGCCTACCAAGAGACCCAGTACTTC
TRBJ1-2 TRBV6-5 NA NA CASSPDTRGYTF TGTGCCAGCAGCCCGGACACGAGGGGCTACACCTTC
TRBJ1-6 TRBV30 NA NA CAWSVRQNNSPLHF TGTGCCTGGAGTGTACGACAGAATAATTCACCCCTCCACTTT
TRBJ1-6 TRBV7-9 NA NA CASSLAGFSNSPLHF TGTGCCAGCAGCTTGGCAGGGTTTTCTAATTCACCCCTCCACTTT
TRBJ2-7 TRBV5-4 NA TRBD1 CASSSRQGTNLSPFEQYF TGTGCCAGCAGCTCGAGACAGGGGACCAACCTATCTCCTTTCGAGCAGTACTTC
TRBJ1-2 TRBV5-6 NA NA CASSPGGSLYGYTF TGTGCCAGCAGCCCCGGAGGGTCTCTCTATGGCTACACCTTC
TRBJ2-5 TRBV28 NA NA CASSSYQGSETQYF TGTGCCAGCAGTTCTTACCAGGGATCGGAGACCCAGTACTTC
TRBJ1-2 TRBV7-9 NA NA CASSPGQFVDGYTF TGTGCCAGCAGCCCAGGACAGTTTGTAGATGGCTACACCTTC
TRBJ1-5 TRBV6-1 NA NA CASSEGLEGPGAQHF TGTGCCAGCAGTGAAGGACTGGAGGGGCCGGGGGCCCAGCATTTT
TRBJ2-7 TRBV29-1 once TRBD1 CSGLTDRGKVEQYF TGCAGCGGCTTGACTGACAGGGGAAAGGTCGAGCAGTACTTC
TRBJ2-1 TRBV15 NA TRBD2 CATLAGTSGYNEQFF TGTGCCACCCTAGCCGGGACTAGCGGTTACAATGAGCAGTTCTTC
TRBJ2-3 TRBV5-1 NA TRBD2 CASSFSVLAGNTDTQYF TGCGCCAGCAGCTTCTCAGTACTAGCGGGTAACACAGATACGCAGTATTTT
TRBJ1-2 TRBV11-1 NA NA CASSASPGISGYTF TGTGCCAGCAGCGCCTCCCCGGGGATCAGTGGCTACACCTTC
TRBJ2-1 TRBV28 NA NA CASSSDGFREQFF TGTGCCAGCAGTTCCGACGGGTTTCGGGAGCAGTTCTTC